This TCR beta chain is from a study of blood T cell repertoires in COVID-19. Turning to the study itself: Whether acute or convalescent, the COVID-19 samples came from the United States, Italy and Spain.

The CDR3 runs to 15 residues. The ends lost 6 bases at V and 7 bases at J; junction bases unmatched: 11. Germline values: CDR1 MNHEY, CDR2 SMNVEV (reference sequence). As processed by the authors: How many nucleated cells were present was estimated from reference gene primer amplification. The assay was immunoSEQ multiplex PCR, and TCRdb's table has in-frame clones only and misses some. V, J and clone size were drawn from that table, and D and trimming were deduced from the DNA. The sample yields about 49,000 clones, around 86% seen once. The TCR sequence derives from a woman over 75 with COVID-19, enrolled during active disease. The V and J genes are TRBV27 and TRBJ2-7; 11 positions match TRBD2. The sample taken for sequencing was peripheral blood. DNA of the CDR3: TGTGCCAGCAGCCCAGGGACTAGCGGTAATAGGGAGCAGTACTTC. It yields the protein CASSPGTSGNREQYF.